This TCR beta chain stems from a study of radiotherapy plus CTLA-4 blockade in lung cancer. Study at large: For 15% to 20% of patients, objective responses occurred, and around 31% had disease control. Findings and limits, study-wide: Reportedly, early blood T cell clone dynamics best predicted response, with interferon-beta. TCR clones from tumors expanded in blood after radiotherapy plus ipilimumab.

The CDR3 runs 14 residues. Germline values: CDR1 MNHEY, CDR2 SVGAGI. Unmatched junction bases numbered 2, after V lost 6 bases and J lost 1 base. This clone was seen a few times. As yet, its antigen is unknown. The table came from immunoSEQ multiplex PCR; TCRdb's copy has only in-frame clones and leaves some out. The repertoire holds about 51,000 clones, with more than 75% as singletons. Chemo-refractory metastatic non-small-cell lung cancer patients underwent focal radiation alongside CTLA-4 blockade with ipilimumab. The clonotype was recovered from a human donor with non-small cell lung cancer who had a complete response to radiotherapy plus ipilimumab. The sample consisted of peripheral blood, taken from a patient treated with radiotherapy plus ipilimumab. The rearrangement joins TRBV6-5 to TRBJ1-4; 7 bases map to TRBD1. CDR3 sequence reads: CASRDRETNEKLFF. The CDR3 region has the DNA TGTGCCAGCAGAGACAGGGAAACTAATGAAAAACTGTTTTTT.